This is a list of T cell receptor beta chains from one sample in a study of Graves' ophthalmopathy and Graves' hyperthyroidism. TCRdb used MiXCR to reprocess the multiplex PCR reads, holding one entry per CDR3 protein. The sample holds fewer than 600,000 distinct CDR3 sequences, over 13% seen once. Sequencing was performed on blood. The receptors derive from a woman under 40 with Graves' ophthalmopathy. The CDR3 runs from the conserved cysteine through the conserved F or W. D genes are given only for firm matches. Clone sizes are given selectively: once, few, many, or a class where the clone is expanded.

V	J	size	D	DNA	CDR3
TRBV11-2	TRBJ2-7	-	TRBD2	TGTGCCAGCGCGGGAGGCCCCCAGTCCGAGCAGTACTTC	CASAGGPQSEQYF
TRBV30	TRBJ1-1	-	-	TGTGCCTCCGTCGGGACGTCCGAGGGTGCTTTCTTT	CASVGTSEGAFF
TRBV20-1	TRBJ2-7	many	-	TGCAGTGCCCCCCGGGGGGACACGAGCTCCTACGAGCAGTACTTC	CSAPRGDTSSYEQYF
TRBV18	TRBJ1-3	many	-	TGTGCCAGCTCACCACAACAGGTCTCTGGAAACACCATATATTTT	CASSPQQVSGNTIYF
TRBV28	TRBJ1-6	many	-	TGTGCCAGCAGTTTGGGGCATCCGGCCCTTTCACCCCTCCACTTT	CASSLGHPALSPLHF
TRBV7-2	TRBJ2-5	many	TRBD1	TGTGCCAGCAGCTTAGTAGGGGGCGAGACCCAGTACTTC	CASSLVGGETQYF
TRBV6-1	TRBJ2-7	many	-	TGTGCCAGCATGAAGGACCGATCTTCCTACGAGCAGTACTTC	CASMKDRSSYEQYF
TRBV6-8	TRBJ1-5	many	-	TGTGCCAGCAGTCGATCGACAGGTGCCTTGGTAGTTAATCAGCCCCAGCATTTT	CASSRSTGALVVNQPQHF
TRBV5-4	TRBJ1-1	many	-	TGTGCCAGCAGCTCCGGGACCCGGGAGGGCACTGAAGCTTTCTTT	CASSSGTREGTEAFF
TRBV30	TRBJ1-2	many	-	TGTGTCAGCCCAGGGGCTCATGGCTACACCTTC	CVSPGAHGYTF
TRBV19	TRBJ2-7	many	TRBD2	TGTGCCAGTAGTATGACTAGCGGCTACGAGCAGTACTTC	CASSMTSGYEQYF
TRBV24-1	TRBJ1-2	-	-	TGTGCCACCAGTTCCGGGACACTTAGCTATGGCTACACCTTC	CATSSGTLSYGYTF
TRBV28	TRBJ2-1	many	TRBD2	TGTGCCAGCAGTTTCGGGACTAGCGGGATTCGCTCCTACAATGAGCAGTTCTTC	CASSFGTSGIRSYNEQFF
TRBV7-3	TRBJ1-1	many	TRBD1	TGTGCCAGCAGCCCTTGGACAGGGAAGGGTCACACTGAAGCTTTCTTT	CASSPWTGKGHTEAFF
TRBV10-3	TRBJ2-6	many	TRBD1	TGTGCCATCAGGAGCGTACAGGGGGCTCCCCACTCTGGGGCCAACGTCCTGACTTTC	CAIRSVQGAPHSGANVLTF
TRBV19	TRBJ1-1	many	TRBD1	TGTGCCAGTAGTACCCCGGACAGGGTGGTTACTGAAGCTTTCTTT	CASSTPDRVVTEAFF
TRBV12-3/TRBV12-4	TRBJ1-2	few	-	TGTGCCAGCAGTAAAGGACAGTTTGGGTCTGGCTACACCTTC	CASSKGQFGSGYTF